This T cell receptor (beta chain) was captured in a study of cytomegalovirus exposure and HLA in healthy donors. The CDR3 runs to 16 residues. Trimming took 0 bases from V and 5 from J; bases not matched to a gene: 8. Germline V CDR1 and CDR2: SGHRS, YFSETQ. Sampled while nominally healthy, donors likely had unrecorded immune exposures. PCR primers comprised 60 Vbeta and 13 Jbeta primers. Data came from immunoSEQ multiplex PCR; TCRdb stores just in-frame clones and leaves some out. The data show approximately 200,000 clones, around three quarters seen once. This clonotype was obtained from a man younger than 40 in good health and CMV-seronegative. V usage is TRBV5-1 and J usage is TRBJ2-5; 9 positions agree with TRBD2. Sequencing was done on a sample of PBMCs. The CDR3 here is CASSLEGGRAGETQYF. The CDR3 DNA is TGCGCCAGCAGCTTGGAAGGCGGGAGGGCCGGGGAGACCCAGTACTTC.